Detailed here is one T cell receptor (beta chain). The antigen is unknown. Losses at the gene ends were 7 bases for V and 0 bases for J; bases not matched to a gene: 9. This CDR3 has 16 amino acids. In germline, CDR1 is SEHNR, CDR2 FQNEAQ (reference sequence). The data were obtained in a study of graft-versus-host responses after intestinal transplantation. In the study overall: Among the recipients, transplants were multivisceral, liver-intestinal, or isolated intestinal.

TCRdb's copy holds only in-frame clones and misses some; the assay was immunoSEQ multiplex PCR. In the table there are under 150,000 clones, over 75% of which are singletons. Here the sequenced sample was unstimulated CD4+ T cells sorted from spleen or lymph node cells, taken before intestinal transplant. The rearrangement joins TRBV7-9 to TRBJ1-1; 9 bases line up with TRBD1. The receptor comes from a human donor who received an intestinal transplant. The CDR3 sequence: CASTPVGTGMNTEAFF. In DNA form, the CDR3 reads TGTGCCAGCACCCCCGTTGGGACAGGGATGAACACTGAAGCTTTCTTT.